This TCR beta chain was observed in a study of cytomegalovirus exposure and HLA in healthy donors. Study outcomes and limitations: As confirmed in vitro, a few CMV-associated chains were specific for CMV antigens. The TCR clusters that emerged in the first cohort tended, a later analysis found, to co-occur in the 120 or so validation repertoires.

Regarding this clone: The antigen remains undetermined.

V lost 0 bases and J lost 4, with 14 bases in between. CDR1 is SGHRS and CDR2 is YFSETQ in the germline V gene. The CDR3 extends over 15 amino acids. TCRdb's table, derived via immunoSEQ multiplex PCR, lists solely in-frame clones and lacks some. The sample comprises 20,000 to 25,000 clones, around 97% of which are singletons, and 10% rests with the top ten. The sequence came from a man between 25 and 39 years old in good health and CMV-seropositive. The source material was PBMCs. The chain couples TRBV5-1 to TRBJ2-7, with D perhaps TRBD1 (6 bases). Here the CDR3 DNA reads TGCGCCAGCAGCTTGGCCAATACACAGGGTTACGAGCAGTACTTC. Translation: CASSLANTQGYEQYF. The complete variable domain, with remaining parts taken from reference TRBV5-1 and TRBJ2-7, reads KAGVTQTPRYLIKTRGQQVTLSCSPISGHRSVSWYQQTPGQGLQFLFEYFSETQRNKGNFPGRFSGRQFSNSRSEMNVSTLELGDSALYLCASSLANTQGYEQYFGPGTRLTVT.